The 23 T cell receptor beta chains below all came from one sample that was sequenced in a study of CD8+CD57+ T cells in acquired aplastic anemia (dated by TCRdb to between 2017 and 2018). TCRdb lists the instrument as Illumina HiSeq 2000. Genomic DNA was used as template for profiling of TCR beta VDJ combinations and CDR3 sequences. TCRdb took the public reads, trimmed them with fastp at Q25, ran MiXCR for clone calling and kept in-frame beta chains. Under each unique CDR3 protein, matching rows form one entry showing the most common genes and DNA. The sample records about 160,000 distinct CDR3 sequences, about 45% of which are singletons. The ten largest clones add up to 2.5% to 3% of the sample. Patients chosen for sequencing had shown expansion of CD8+CD57+ cells by flow cytometry. Sequencing was carried out using sorted CD4+, CD8+, or CD8+CD57+ T cells (not recorded which) from PBMCs. The receptors come from a human donor with aplastic anemia.

The genes are TRBV5-1 and TRBJ1-2; D call uncertain. The V and J ends lost 1 base and 3 bases respectively, with 16 bases between them. CDR3 length: 16 residues. The germline gives CDR1 SGHRS, CDR2 YFSETQ. The CDR3: CASSLTPGSRDYGYTF. DNA of the CDR3: TGCGCCAGCAGCTTGACCCCGGGATCGAGAGACTATGGCTACACCTTC.

This clonotype has at least ten counts. V gene TRBV7-9 combines with J gene TRBJ1-4, with 7 bases that match TRBD1. Trimming removed 6 bases from V and 3 bases from J; junction bases left unmatched: 7. The CDR3 spans 15 residues. Germline CDR1 reads SEHNR; CDR2 reads FQNEAQ (reference sequence). CDR3 amino acids: CASSSRTGPNEKLFF. In DNA, the CDR3 is TGTGCCAGCAGTTCACGGACAGGACCTAATGAAAAACTGTTTTTT.

This clonotype has ten or more counts. The rearrangement joins TRBV9 to TRBJ1-2; D call uncertain. The CDR3 sequence is 13 residues long. Germline V gives CDR1 SGDLS, CDR2 YYNGEE. V lost 4 bases, J lost 0 bases, and 7 bases lay in between. CDR3 nucleotides: TGTGCCAGCAGCTCGACATCTAACTATGGCTACACCTTC. It yields the protein CASSSTSNYGYTF.

Notes on this clonotype: This could be a read error, since a much larger clone is one nucleotide away. V usage is TRBV7-2 and J usage is TRBJ1-2, with D maybe TRBD1 (6 bases). V was pared by 4 bases and J by 6 bases, with 15 bases between. This CDR3 comprises 14 residues. CDR1 and CDR2 (germline): SGHTA, FQGNSA. The CDR3 bases are TGTGCCAGCAGCTCTTTAGGGGGGAACCATGGCTACACCTTC. Residues: CASSSLGGNHGYTF.

This clonotype was seen repeatedly, ten times or more. The gene calls are TRBV9 and TRBJ2-2, with D unclear. This CDR3 comprises 12 residues. The ends were cut back, 3 bases at V and 5 bases at J, with 5 bases in the middle. The germline V gene has CDR1 SGDLS and CDR2 YYNGEE. The CDR3 is CASSAVTGELFF. Here the CDR3 DNA reads TGTGCCAGCAGCGCAGTTACCGGGGAGCTGTTTTTT.

Many counts were recorded for this clonotype. The V gene is TRBV28, the J gene TRBJ1-6; weak D call: TRBD1 (6 bases). Germline V gene data show CDR1 as MDHEN and CDR2 as SYDVKM. CDR3 length: 16 residues. V was pared by 7 bases and J by 9 bases, with 22 bases between. The CDR3 is CASTGAGELRASPLHF. The CDR3 DNA reads as TGTGCCAGCACCGGCGCAGGGGAGTTACGGGCTTCACCCCTCCACTTT.

This clonotype was picked up many times. This sequence joins TRBV6-1 and TRBJ2-2; D is possibly TRBD2 (5 bases). There are 13 residues in the CDR3. The V end was cut by 6 bases, the J end by 6 bases, with 11 bases between. The germline V gene has CDR1 MNHNS and CDR2 SASEGT. CDR3 amino acids: CASSRGGSGELFF. CDR3 in DNA: TGTGCCAGCAGCCGCGGCGGGTCCGGGGAGCTGTTTTTT.

This chain links TRBV18 with TRBJ1-1, with TRBD1 matching 7 bases. This CDR3 has 13 residues. V shed 5 bases and J 3 bases; nucleotides not matched to a gene: 3. Germline loops: CDR1 KGHSH, CDR2 LQKENI. The CDR3 nucleotides are TGTGCCAGCTCAGGGACAGCGGACACTGAAGCTTTCTTT. This encodes CASSGTADTEAFF.

Ten or more counts support this clonotype. This rearrangement joins TRBV12-3 or TRBV12-4 to TRBJ2-7, with 9 bases lining up with TRBD2. This CDR3 has 14 residues. V lost 7 bases to trimming and J lost 7 bases; unmatched junction nucleotides: 11. The CDR3 region is CASTIAGVASEQYF. CDR3 coding DNA: TGTGCCAGCACCATAGCGGGAGTGGCTTCGGAGCAGTACTTC.

Only a few counts were recorded for this clonotype. This sequence may be a read error, since a much larger clone differs from it by one base. The CDR3 nucleotides are TGCAGTGCTGACGAGATGAACACTGGAGCTTTCTTT. Its protein is CSADEMNTGAFF. This chain uses TRBV20-1 with TRBJ1-1; D is unresolved. This CDR3 is 12 amino acids long. Germline CDR1 is DFQATT and CDR2 is SNEGSKA (reference sequence).

This clonotype occurred a few times. The J gene is TRBJ2-5, the V gene TRBV10-2, with D perhaps given as TRBD1 or TRBD2 (6 bases each). Trimming stripped 2 bases from V and 4 bases from J, with 17 bases between. The germline V gene has CDR1 WSHSY and CDR2 SAAADI. This CDR3 spans 16 amino acids. This CDR3 is CASSEPSRGVGETQYF. CDR3 in DNA: TGCGCCAGCAGTGAGCCCTCGAGGGGGGTCGGAGAGACCCAGTACTTC.

This clonotype was observed at least ten times. The chain is built from TRBV3-1 and TRBJ1-1; possible D gene TRBD1, 5 bases. Germline lookup yields CDR1 LGHDT and CDR2 YNNKEL (reference sequence). Trimming took 2 bases from V and 11 from J, leaving 18 bases between them. The CDR3 length is 14 residues. The CDR3 sequence is CASSQSMGRQDAFF. CDR3 nucleotide sequence: TGTGCCAGCAGCCAAAGTATGGGACGGCAGGACGCTTTCTTT.

Concerning this clonotype itself: The junction differs from germline at one of its ends, possibly a read error. This rearrangement joins TRBV15 to TRBJ2-7; no reliable D call. The CDR3 spans 15 residues. Per the germline V gene, CDR1 is LNHNV and CDR2 is YYDKDF (reference sequence). CDR3 nucleotide sequence: TGTGCCACCAGCAGAGGAGACGAAGTATTCTACGGGCAGTACTTC. It codes for CATSRGDEVFYGQYF.

This clonotype was observed a few times. The gene calls are TRBV18 and TRBJ2-3; D is uncertain. The V gene's germline CDR1 is KGHSH and CDR2 LQKENI. The CDR3 consists of 15 residues. V was clipped by 3 bases and J by 1 base, with 11 bases between them. CDR3 amino acids: CASSPSGGGTDTQYF. The CDR3, as DNA: TGTGCCAGCTCACCCTCCGGTGGAGGCACAGATACGCAGTATTTT.

The sample holds many counts of this clonotype. V and J are TRBV29-1 and TRBJ1-2, with 7 bases aligning to TRBD1. The trim removed 4 bases at V and 1 base at J, leaving 12 bases unmatched. The CDR3 totals 16 residues. Per germline, CDR1 SQVTM and CDR2 ANQGSEA. CDR3 sequence reads: CSVATGRGIGNYGYTF. The CDR3 nucleotides read TGCAGCGTTGCGACAGGGAGAGGGATTGGTAACTATGGCTACACCTTC.

The J gene is TRBJ2-5, the V gene TRBV19; no firm D call. Trimming left V 5 bases short and J 3 bases short, with 7 bases between. CDR1 LNHDA and CDR2 SQIVND come from the germline V gene (reference sequence). The CDR3 is made up of 12 amino acids. In DNA form, the CDR3 reads TGTGCCAGTAGTGACGGAAAAGAGACCCAGTACTTC. Translation: CASSDGKETQYF.

This clonotype was recorded at least ten times. This chain links TRBV4-3 with TRBJ1-2, with 7 bases that match TRBD1. Germline CDR1 reads LGHNA; CDR2 reads YSLEER. V was clipped by 4 bases and J by 3 bases; unmatched bases: 11. This CDR3 has 16 residues. The CDR3 coding sequence is TGCGCCAGCAGCCGGCAAAGACAGGGAAGGGACTATGGCTACACCTTC. Amino acids: CASSRQRQGRDYGYTF.

The gene calls are TRBV19 and TRBJ2-7, with 10 bases aligning to TRBD1. The V gene's germline CDR1 is LNHDA and CDR2 SQIVND (reference sequence). Trimming took 3 bases from V and 5 from J; bases not matched to a gene: 1. This CDR3 comprises 13 residues. CDR3 in amino acids: CASSIGTGDEQYF. The CDR3 DNA follows: TGTGCCAGTAGTATCGGGACAGGGGACGAGCAGTACTTC.

About this clonotype itself: Because it lacks the conserved phenylalanine or tryptophan at the end, this CDR3 is likely a read error. The V gene is TRBV2, the J gene TRBJ1-6; TRBD1 agrees at 8 bases. There are 16 residues in the CDR3. Germline V CDR1 and CDR2: SNHLY, FYNNEI. The trim removed 6 bases at V and 9 bases at J, leaving 13 bases unmatched. The CDR3 region is CASRSPEGQVSSPLHS. DNA for the CDR3: TGTGCCAGCAGGTCACCTGAGGGACAGGTTAGTTCACCCCTCCACTCT.

The V call is TRBV10-3, the J call TRBJ2-3; D is unresolved. V dropped 4 bases and J dropped 2 bases, with 4 bases sitting between them. The CDR3 is made up of 12 amino acids. In germline, CDR1 is ENHRY, CDR2 SYGVKD. The CDR3 spells CAISVTTDTQYF. CDR3 nucleotide sequence: TGTGCCATCAGTGTCACCACAGATACGCAGTATTTT.

The chain joins TRBV10-3 to TRBJ1-1, with D possibly matching TRBD1 (5 bases). Between the trimmed V and J ends, which lost 10 bases and 3 bases, there was a span of 15 bases. Per the germline V gene, CDR1 is ENHRY and CDR2 is SYGVKD. CDR3 length equals 13 residues. The CDR3 nucleotides are TGTGCCACCATAGAACGGGGGGACACTGAAGCTTTCTTT. Translating it yields CATIERGDTEAFF.

The V and J genes are TRBV7-8 and TRBJ1-1; D possibly corresponds to TRBD1 (6 bases). This CDR3 contains 13 residues. Trimming removed 7 bases from V and 1 base from J, with 10 bases in between. Germline V gene sequence: CDR1 SGHVS, CDR2 FQNEAQ. The CDR3 region is CASTRTANTEAFF. The DNA of the CDR3 is TGTGCCAGCACCCGGACAGCGAACACTGAAGCTTTCTTT. The complete variable domain, with remaining parts taken from reference TRBV7-8 and TRBJ1-1, reads GAGVSQSPRYKVAKRGQDVALRCDPISGHVSLFWYQQALGQGPEFLTYFQNEAQLDKSGLPSDRFFAERPEGSVSTLKIQRTQQEDSAVYLCASTRTANTEAFFGQGTRLTVV.

V usage is TRBV12-5 and J usage is TRBJ2-7; weak D call: TRBD1 (5 bases). This CDR3 is built from 13 residues. V dropped 9 bases and J dropped 0 bases, with 12 bases sitting between them. The germline CDR1 and CDR2 sequences are LGHNT and FRNRAP. In DNA, the CDR3 is TGTGCTAGCAGGGTGCTCAGCTCCTACGAGCAGTACTTC. Its protein product is CASRVLSSYEQYF.